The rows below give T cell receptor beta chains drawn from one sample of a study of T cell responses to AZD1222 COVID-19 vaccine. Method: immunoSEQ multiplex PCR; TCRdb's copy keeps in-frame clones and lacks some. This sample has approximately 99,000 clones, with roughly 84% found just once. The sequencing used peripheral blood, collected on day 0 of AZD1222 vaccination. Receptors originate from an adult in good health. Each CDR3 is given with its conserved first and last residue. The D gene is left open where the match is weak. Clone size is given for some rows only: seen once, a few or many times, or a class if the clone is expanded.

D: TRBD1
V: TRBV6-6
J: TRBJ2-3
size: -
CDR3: CASTRTGADTQYF
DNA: TGTGCCAGCACCCGGACAGGTGCAGATACGCAGTATTTT

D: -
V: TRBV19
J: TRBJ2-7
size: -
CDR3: CASSRTPLRGEQYF
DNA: TGTGCCAGTAGTCGGACTCCTCTGAGAGGCGAGCAGTACTTC

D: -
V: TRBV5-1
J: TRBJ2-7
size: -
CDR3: CASSLVLGQSYEQYF
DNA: TGCGCCAGCAGCTTGGTTTTAGGACAGTCCTACGAGCAGTACTTC

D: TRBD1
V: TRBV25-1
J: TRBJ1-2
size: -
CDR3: CASSGYRDRGRRYGYTF
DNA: TGTGCCAGCAGTGGATACCGGGACAGGGGGCGCCGGTATGGCTACACCTTC

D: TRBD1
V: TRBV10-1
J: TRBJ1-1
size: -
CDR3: CASSTTGANTEAFF
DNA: TGCGCCAGCAGTACAACAGGGGCCAACACTGAAGCTTTCTTT

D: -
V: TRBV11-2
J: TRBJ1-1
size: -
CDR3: CASSLDVGNTEAFF
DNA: TGTGCCAGCAGCTTAGATGTGGGGAACACTGAAGCTTTCTTT

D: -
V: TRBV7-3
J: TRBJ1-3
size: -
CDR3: CASSLNAATTGNTIYF
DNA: TGTGCCAGCAGCTTAAATGCAGCTACTACTGGAAACACCATATATTTT

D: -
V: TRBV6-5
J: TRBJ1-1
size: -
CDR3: CASKKNRDTEAFF
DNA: TGTGCCAGCAAGAAAAATAGGGACACTGAAGCTTTCTTT

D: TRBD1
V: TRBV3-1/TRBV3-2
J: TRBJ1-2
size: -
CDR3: CASARRDRGRRDYGYTF
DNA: TGTGCCAGCGCCCGCCGGGACAGGGGGCGTCGGGACTATGGCTACACCTTC

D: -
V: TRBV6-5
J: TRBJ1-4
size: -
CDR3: CASSYSTGSEKLFF
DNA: TGTGCCAGCAGTTACTCGACGGGGTCCGAAAAACTGTTTTTT

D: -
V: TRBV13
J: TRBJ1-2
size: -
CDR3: CASTPAPRNSYTF
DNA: TGTGCCAGCACCCCGGCCCCTAGAAATAGCTACACCTTC

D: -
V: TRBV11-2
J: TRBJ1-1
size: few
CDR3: CASSFGQSNTEAFF
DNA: TGTGCCAGCAGCTTCGGACAGTCCAACACTGAAGCTTTCTTT

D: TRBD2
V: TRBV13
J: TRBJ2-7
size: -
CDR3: CASSGIAGFSYEQYF
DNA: TGTGCCAGCAGCGGGATAGCGGGGTTCTCCTACGAGCAGTACTTC

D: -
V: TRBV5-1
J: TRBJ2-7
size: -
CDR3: CASSLVRQAYEQYF
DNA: TGCGCCAGCAGCTTGGTTCGACAGGCCTACGAGCAGTACTTC

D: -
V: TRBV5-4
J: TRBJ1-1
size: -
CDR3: CASSLDVQGNTEAFF
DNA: TGTGCCAGCAGCTTGGATGTACAGGGGAACACTGAAGCTTTCTTT

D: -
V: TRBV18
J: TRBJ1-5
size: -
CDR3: CASSPPGGSNQPQHF
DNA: TGTGCCAGCTCACCACCGGGCGGGAGCAATCAGCCCCAGCATTTT

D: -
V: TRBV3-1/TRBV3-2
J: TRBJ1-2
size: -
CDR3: CASSPQQTNYGYTF
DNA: TGTGCCAGCAGCCCACAGCAGACTAACTATGGCTACACCTTC

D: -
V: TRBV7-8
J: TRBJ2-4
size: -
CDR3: CASSSWDFINIQYF
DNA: TGTGCCAGCAGCTCCTGGGACTTCATCAACATTCAGTACTTC

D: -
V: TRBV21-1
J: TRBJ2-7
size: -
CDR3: CASSKVGAGDSYEQYF
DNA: TGTGCCAGCAGCAAAGTAGGAGCAGGGGACTCCTACGAGCAGTACTTC

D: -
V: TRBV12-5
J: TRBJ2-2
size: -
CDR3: CASGLVTGGTTGELFF
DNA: TGTGCTAGTGGTTTGGTAACGGGGGGCACCACCGGGGAGCTGTTTTTT

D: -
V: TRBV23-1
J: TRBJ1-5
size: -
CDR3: CASSQKGESDRTSNQPQHF
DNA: TGCGCCAGCAGTCAAAAAGGGGAGTCAGACAGAACTAGCAATCAGCCCCAGCATTTT

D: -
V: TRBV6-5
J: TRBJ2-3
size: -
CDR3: CASSYSQSTDTQYF
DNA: TGTGCCAGCAGTTACTCGCAGAGCACAGATACGCAGTATTTT

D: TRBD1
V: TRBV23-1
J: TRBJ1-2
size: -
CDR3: CASSLTDRGGYTF
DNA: TGCGCCAGCAGCCTCACAGACAGGGGAGGCTACACCTTC

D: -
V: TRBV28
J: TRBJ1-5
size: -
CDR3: CASSGDGPHSNQPQHF
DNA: TGTGCCAGCAGTGGGGACGGACCCCATAGCAATCAGCCCCAGCATTTT

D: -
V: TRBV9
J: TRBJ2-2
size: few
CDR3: CASSEMTGELFF
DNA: TGTGCCAGCAGCGAGATGACCGGGGAGCTGTTTTTT

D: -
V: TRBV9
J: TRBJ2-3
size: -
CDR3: CASSVGEVATQYF
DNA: TGTGCCAGCAGCGTAGGAGAGGTGGCTACGCAGTATTTT

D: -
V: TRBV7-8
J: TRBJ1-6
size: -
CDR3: CASSLHLSSYNSPLHF
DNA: TGTGCCAGCAGCTTACACTTGAGCTCCTATAATTCACCCCTCCACTTT

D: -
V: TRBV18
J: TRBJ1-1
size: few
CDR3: CASSPTGMNTEAFF
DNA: TGTGCCAGCTCGCCCACAGGGATGAACACTGAAGCTTTCTTT

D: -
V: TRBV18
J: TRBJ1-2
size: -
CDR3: CASSLDSYGYTF
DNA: TGTGCCAGCTCACTCGACAGCTATGGCTACACCTTC

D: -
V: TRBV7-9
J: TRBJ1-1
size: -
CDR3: CASSLQRRGPNTEAFF
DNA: TGTGCCAGCAGCCTACAAAGGAGAGGGCCGAACACTGAAGCTTTCTTT

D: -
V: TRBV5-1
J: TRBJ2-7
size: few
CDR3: CASSLLSGFGRASYEQYF
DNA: TGCGCCAGCAGCTTGCTATCGGGGTTCGGCAGGGCCTCCTACGAGCAGTACTTC

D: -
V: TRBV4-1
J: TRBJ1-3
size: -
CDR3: CASSQDRGGTLSGNTIYF
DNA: TGCGCCAGCAGCCAAGATAGGGGAGGGACACTCTCTGGAAACACCATATATTTT